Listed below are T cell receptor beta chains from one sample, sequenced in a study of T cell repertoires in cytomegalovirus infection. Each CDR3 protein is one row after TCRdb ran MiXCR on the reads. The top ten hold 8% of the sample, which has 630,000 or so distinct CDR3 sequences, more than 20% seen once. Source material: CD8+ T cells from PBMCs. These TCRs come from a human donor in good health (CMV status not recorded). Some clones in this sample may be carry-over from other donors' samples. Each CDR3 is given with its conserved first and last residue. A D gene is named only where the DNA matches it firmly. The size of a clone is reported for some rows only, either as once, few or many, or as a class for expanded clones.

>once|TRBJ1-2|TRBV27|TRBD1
CASSSPGQGRGSYGYTF
TGTGCCAGCAGTTCTCCGGGACAGGGGCGCGGTAGCTATGGCTACACCTTC
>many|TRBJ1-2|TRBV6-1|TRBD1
CATYRDRIYGYTF
TGTGCCACGTACCGGGACAGGATATATGGCTACACCTTC
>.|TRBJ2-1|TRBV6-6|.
CASSYSHTDEQFF
TGTGCCAGCAGTTACTCCCACACCGATGAGCAGTTCTTC
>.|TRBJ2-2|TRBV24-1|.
CATSGGSFDTGELFF
TGTGCCACCAGTGGAGGGTCATTCGACACCGGGGAGCTGTTTTTT
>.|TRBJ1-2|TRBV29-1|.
CSVDRGRDNYGYTF
TGCAGCGTTGACCGTGGGAGAGACAACTATGGCTACACCTTC
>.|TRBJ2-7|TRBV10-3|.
CAISEEGAGPYEQYF
TGTGCCATCAGTGAGGAGGGAGCGGGCCCCTACGAGCAGTACTTC
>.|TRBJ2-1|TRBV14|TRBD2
CASGEVARDYGEQFF
TGTGCCAGCGGTGAGGTAGCACGGGACTATGGGGAGCAGTTCTTC
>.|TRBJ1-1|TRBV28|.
CASSRLRGADTEAFF
TGTGCCAGCAGTCGCCTAAGGGGGGCGGACACTGAAGCTTTCTTT
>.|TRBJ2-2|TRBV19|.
CASSSSSDHSGELFF
TGTGCCAGTAGTTCAAGTTCGGACCACTCCGGGGAGCTGTTTTTT
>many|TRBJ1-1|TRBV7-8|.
CASSLAPGGAGDTEAFF
TGTGCCAGCAGCTTAGCGCCCGGGGGGGCAGGCGACACTGAAGCTTTCTTT
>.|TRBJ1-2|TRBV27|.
CASRTENGYTF
TGTGCCAGCAGGACGGAAAATGGCTACACCTTC
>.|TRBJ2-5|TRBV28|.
CASSNNRGLGETQYF
TGTGCCAGCAGTAATAACAGGGGACTTGGGGAGACCCAGTACTTC
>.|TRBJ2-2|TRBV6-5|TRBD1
CASRDRGIISNTGELFF
TGTGCCAGCAGGGACAGGGGAATTATATCGAACACCGGGGAGCTGTTTTTT
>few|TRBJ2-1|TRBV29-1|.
CSAGRQGFYNEQFF
TGCAGTGCTGGTCGGCAGGGGTTCTACAATGAGCAGTTCTTC
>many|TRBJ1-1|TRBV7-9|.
CASSPKDSATEAFF
TGTGCCAGCAGCCCTAAGGATAGTGCCACTGAAGCTTTCTTT
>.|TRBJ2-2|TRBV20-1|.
CSAPLGGRNYTGELFF
TGCAGTGCCCCTCTTGGGGGGCGGAACTACACCGGGGAGCTGTTTTTT
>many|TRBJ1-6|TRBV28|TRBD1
CASRPFGTGAPPLHF
TGTGCCAGCAGGCCGTTCGGGACAGGGGCACCACCCCTCCACTTT